These T cell receptor beta chains were read from a single sample in a study of T cell repertoires in cytomegalovirus infection. TCRdb recomputed calls from the reads with MiXCR, one row per CDR3 protein. This table holds just under 500,000 distinct CDR3 sequences, roughly a third found once. Their recognized antigens are unknown. Sequencing was performed on cultured PBMCs, taken from culture after CMV antigen stimulation. These receptor sequences come from a human donor in good health (CMV status not recorded). Some clones in this sample may be carry-over from other donors' samples. Each CDR3 is given with its conserved first and last residue. The D gene is left open where the match is weak. Some rows mark clone size as missing; the rest say once, few, many or name a class of expanded clone.

abundance | d_gene | j_gene | v_gene | CDR3aa | CDR3nt
few | . | TRBJ2-7 | TRBV28 | CASSSPGSEQYF | TGTGCCAGCAGTTCCCCAGGGAGCGAGCAGTACTTC
. | TRBD1 | TRBJ2-7 | TRBV7-9 | CASSLGGQVFYEQYF | TGTGCCAGCAGCTTAGGGGGACAGGTATTCTACGAGCAGTACTTC
. | . | TRBJ1-1 | TRBV19 | CASSPRDTAEAFF | TGTGCCAGTAGTCCCCGGGACACCGCTGAAGCTTTCTTT
. | TRBD1 | TRBJ2-7 | TRBV20-1 | CSAEIRDRSSYEQYF | TGCAGTGCGGAAATCCGGGACAGGAGCTCCTACGAGCAGTACTTC
few | TRBD1 | TRBJ1-2 | TRBV29-1 | CSVDPHLTGGETGYTF | TGCAGCGTTGACCCTCATTTGACAGGGGGCGAAACGGGCTACACCTTC
few | TRBD1 | TRBJ2-5 | TRBV7-2 | CASSPLTGGRETQYF | TGTGCCAGCAGCCCCCTGACAGGGGGGAGGGAGACCCAGTACTTC
few | . | TRBJ2-1 | TRBV6-2/TRBV6-3 | CASSYIAVYNEQFF | TGTGCCAGCAGTTACATTGCGGTTTACAATGAGCAGTTCTTC
. | . | TRBJ2-1 | TRBV6-5 | CASRGFSGGSYNEQFF | TGTGCCAGCCGTGGCTTTAGCGGTGGCTCCTACAATGAGCAGTTCTTC
. | . | TRBJ1-2 | TRBV24-1 | CATSDGQTYGYTF | TGTGCCACCAGTGATGGACAGACCTATGGCTACACCTTC
many | TRBD2 | TRBJ2-2 | TRBV7-8 | CASSHTGTSGRITGELFF | TGTGCCAGCAGCCACACCGGGACTAGCGGGAGAATTACCGGGGAGCTGTTTTTT
few | . | TRBJ1-4 | TRBV7-2 | CASSFWGGTNEKLFF | TGTGCCAGCAGCTTTTGGGGTGGAACTAATGAAAAACTGTTTTTT